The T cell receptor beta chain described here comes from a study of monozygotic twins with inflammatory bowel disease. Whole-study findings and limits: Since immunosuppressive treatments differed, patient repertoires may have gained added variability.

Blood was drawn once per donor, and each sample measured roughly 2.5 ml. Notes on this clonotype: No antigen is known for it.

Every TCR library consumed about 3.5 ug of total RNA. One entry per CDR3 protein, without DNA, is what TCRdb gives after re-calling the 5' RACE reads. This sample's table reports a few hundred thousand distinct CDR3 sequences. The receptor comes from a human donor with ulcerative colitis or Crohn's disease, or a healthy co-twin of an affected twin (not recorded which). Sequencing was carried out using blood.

This CDR3 reads CASSSRDRGPTNEKLFF. J is TRBJ1-4 and V is TRBV7-8; TCRdb's D call of TRBD1 is untestable without DNA. Germline values: CDR1 SGHVS, CDR2 FQNEAQ. This CDR3 comprises 17 residues. Based on the CDR3 plus reference TRBV7-8 and TRBJ1-4, the full variable domain is GAGVSQSPRYKVAKRGQDVALRCDPISGHVSLFWYQQALGQGPEFLTYFQNEAQLDKSGLPSDRFFAERPEGSVSTLKIQRTQQEDSAVYLCASSSRDRGPTNEKLFFGSGTQLSVL.